The 17 T cell receptor beta chains presented below share a single source sample, sequenced in a study of cytomegalovirus exposure and HLA in healthy donors. PCR primers comprised 60 Vbeta and 13 Jbeta primers. Profiling relied on immunoSEQ multiplex PCR, and the TCRdb table lists in-frame clones only, not all of them. The sample contains more than 150,000 clones, roughly four fifths of which appear only once. Sequencing was performed on PBMCs. These TCRs come from a woman aged 25 to 45 in good health and CMV-seronegative.

The genes are TRBV9 and TRBJ2-7; possible D gene TRBD1, 5 bases. The CDR3 totals 14 residues. V lost 0 bases and J 0 bases, leaving 7 bases between the germline ends. CDR1 and CDR2 from the germline V gene are SGDLS and YYNGEE. The CDR3 DNA is TGTGCCAGCAGCGTAGATACAGGCTCCTACGAGCAGTACTTC. It codes for CASSVDTGSYEQYF.

V gene TRBV10-3 combines with J gene TRBJ2-7; D not resolved. The germline V and J ends were trimmed by 5 bases and 3 bases, with 5 bases remaining between them. CDR3 length equals 11 residues. The germline V gene encodes CDR1 ENHRY and CDR2 SYGVKD. CDR3 DNA sequence: TGTGCCATCAGTTCAGGCTACGAGCAGTACTTC. Protein: CAISSGYEQYF.

The chain recombines TRBV6-5 with TRBJ2-5; TRBD2 might be the D (7 bases). The V gene's germline CDR1 is MNHEY and CDR2 SVGAGI. This CDR3 is 14 amino acids long. V was cut by 4 bases and J by 5 bases, with 14 bases left in between. The DNA of the CDR3 is TGTGCCAGCAGTTGGGGGGGGGCGGGGGAGACCCAGTACTTC. This gives the protein CASSWGGAGETQYF.

The V gene is TRBV7-9, the J gene TRBJ1-5; 7 bases map to TRBD1. Trimming cost V 1 base and J 1 base; bases outside gene matches: 7. Germline values: CDR1 SEHNR, CDR2 FQNEAQ (reference sequence). CDR3 length: 17 residues. CDR3 protein: CASSLVRQGKSNQPQHF. CDR3 nucleotide sequence: TGTGCCAGCAGCTTAGTCCGACAGGGAAAAAGCAATCAGCCCCAGCATTTT.

This chain joins TRBV7-3 and TRBJ2-6; D not certain. This CDR3 comprises 14 residues. V was clipped by 4 bases and J by 0 bases, with 4 bases between them. Germline V gene data show CDR1 as SGHTA and CDR2 as FQGTGA. CDR3 nucleotide sequence: TGTGCCAGCAGCTCCAACTCTGGGGCCAACGTCCTGACTTTC. Its translation is CASSSNSGANVLTF.

This clone was found a few times. The rearrangement joins TRBV6-1 to TRBJ1-1; 9 bases match TRBD1. The CDR3 covers 17 residues. The germline V gene has CDR1 MNHNS and CDR2 SASEGT. V lost 1 base, J lost 0 bases, and 6 bases stayed unmatched. The CDR3 DNA sequence: TGTGCCAGCAGTGAAGGGGGACAGGGATGGGTGAACACTGAAGCTTTCTTT. Translating it yields CASSEGGQGWVNTEAFF.

The rearrangement uses TRBV7-9 and TRBJ1-6; D is ambiguous. The V gene's germline CDR1 is SEHNR and CDR2 FQNEAQ (reference sequence). The CDR3 runs 12 residues. The germline V and J ends were trimmed by 8 bases and 8 bases, with 10 bases remaining between them. DNA for the CDR3: TGTGCCAGCGCGGTGCCGGATTCACCCCTCCACTTT. Residues: CASAVPDSPLHF.

The table lists this clone with a few counts. This chain connects TRBV4-3 to TRBJ1-4; D might be TRBD1 (5 bases). Trimming took 1 base from V and 1 from J, leaving 10 bases between them. This CDR3 region has 16 residues. The germline gives CDR1 LGHNA, CDR2 YSLEER. The CDR3 region has the DNA TGCGCCAGCAGCCAAGGCGTCGGGGGAACTAATGAAAAACTGTTTTTT. This gives the protein CASSQGVGGTNEKLFF.

This chain uses TRBV4-3 with TRBJ2-1; no firm D call. The CDR3 is 16 amino acids. Germline V CDR1 and CDR2: LGHNA, YSLEER. The V end lost 1 base, the J end lost 0 bases, and 10 bases lay between the germline ends. DNA of the CDR3: TGCGCCAGCAGCCAAGCATACCTGAGCTCCTACAATGAGCAGTTCTTC. Amino acid sequence: CASSQAYLSSYNEQFF.

V usage is TRBV4-3 and J usage is TRBJ2-3, with TRBD2 as a possible D gene (6 bases). CDR3 size: 16 residues. Looked up from germline, CDR1 is LGHNA and CDR2 is YSLEER. V gave up 1 base and J gave up 2 bases, with 13 bases separating them. The CDR3 DNA reads TGCGCCAGCAGCCAAGGGAGGGCAGGGAACACAGATACGCAGTATTTT. This translates into CASSQGRAGNTDTQYF.

The chain carries TRBV5-1 and TRBJ2-5, with D tentatively TRBD1 (5 bases). V lost 8 bases and J 2 bases, leaving 13 bases between the germline ends. The CDR3 consists of 13 residues. Germline-derived CDR1 and CDR2 are SGHRS and YFSETQ. This chain's CDR3 is CASRQGFQETQYF. The CDR3 DNA is TGCGCCAGTCGGCAGGGCTTTCAAGAGACCCAGTACTTC.

This clone was counted once. For the CDR3, the DNA is TGTGCCAGCAGGGATTCGACAGGGATCGTCTACGAGCAGTACTTC. It yields the protein CASRDSTGIVYEQYF. The chain carries TRBV6-1 and TRBJ2-7; 7 nucleotides agree with TRBD1. The CDR3 loop spans 15 amino acids. Germline CDR1 is MNHNS and CDR2 is SASEGT. The V segment lost 6 bases and the J segment 3 bases; nucleotides outside the gene matches: 11.

This clone was picked up one time. The chain has TRBV7-8 and TRBJ2-5; 10 nucleotides line up with TRBD1. Germline V gives CDR1 SGHVS, CDR2 FQNEAQ. CDR3 length: 15 residues. Trimming removed 3 bases from V and 6 bases from J; junction bases left unmatched: 7. This CDR3 reads CASSFYRQGAKTQYF. The CDR3 DNA reads as TGTGCCAGCAGCTTTTATAGACAGGGGGCGAAGACCCAGTACTTC.

The rearrangement uses TRBV27 and TRBJ1-1, with a weak D call TRBD1 (6 bases). Trimming shortened V by 2 bases and J by 3 bases, and 13 bases separated the two germline ends. Germline CDR1 and CDR2: MNHEY and SMNVEV (reference sequence). The CDR3 length is 15 residues. CDR3 residues: CASSLLQGGDTEAFF. The CDR3 coding sequence is TGTGCCAGCAGTTTACTACAGGGTGGTGACACTGAAGCTTTCTTT.

This clone showed up just once. The chain is built from TRBV18 and TRBJ1-1; D uncertain. Germline CDR1 KGHSH, CDR2 LQKENI. This CDR3 has 13 residues. V was shortened by 4 bases and J by 1 base, with 7 bases between the two germline ends. The CDR3 loop is CASSLIGNTEAFF. The CDR3 nucleotides read TGTGCCAGCTCACTTATCGGGAACACTGAAGCTTTCTTT.

The V call is TRBV28, the J call TRBJ2-7, with D possibly being TRBD2 (5 bases). Trimming shortened V by 5 bases and J by 9 bases, and 23 bases separated the two germline ends. Germline CDR1 MDHEN, CDR2 SYDVKM. This CDR3 contains 15 residues. CDR3 in DNA: TGTGCCAGCAGTGGCAGACGGGGAGCCACCGTCGGGCAGTACTTC. Encoded protein: CASSGRRGATVGQYF.

This clone was detected only a few times. The same CDR3 is also encoded by other DNA sequences in this sample. The chain uses TRBV18 and TRBJ2-3, with D possibly being TRBD2 (6 bases). Germline CDR1 KGHSH, CDR2 LQKENI. This CDR3 is 13 amino acids long. Trimming took 2 bases from V and 3 from J, leaving 6 bases between them. CDR3 sequence (DNA): TGTGCCAGCTCACCAGGAGGGACAGATACGCAGTATTTT. It specifies CASSPGGTDTQYF.